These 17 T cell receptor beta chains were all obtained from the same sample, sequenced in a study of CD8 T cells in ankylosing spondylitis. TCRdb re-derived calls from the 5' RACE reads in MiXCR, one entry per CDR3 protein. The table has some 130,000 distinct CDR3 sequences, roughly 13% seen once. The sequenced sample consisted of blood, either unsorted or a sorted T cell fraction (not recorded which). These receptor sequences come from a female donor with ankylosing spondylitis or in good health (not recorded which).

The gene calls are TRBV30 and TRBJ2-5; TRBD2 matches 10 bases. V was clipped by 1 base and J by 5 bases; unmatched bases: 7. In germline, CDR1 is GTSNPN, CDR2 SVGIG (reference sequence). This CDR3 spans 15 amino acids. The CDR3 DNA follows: TGTGCCTGGAGTGCGGGGATAGCGGGAGGCGAGACCCAGTACTTC. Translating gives CAWSAGIAGGETQYF.

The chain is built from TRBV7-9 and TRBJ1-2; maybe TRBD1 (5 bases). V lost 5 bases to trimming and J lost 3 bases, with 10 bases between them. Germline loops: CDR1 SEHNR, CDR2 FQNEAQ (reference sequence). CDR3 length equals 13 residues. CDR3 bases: TGTGCCAGCAGCCCACAGGCTGACTATGGCTACACCTTC. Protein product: CASSPQADYGYTF.

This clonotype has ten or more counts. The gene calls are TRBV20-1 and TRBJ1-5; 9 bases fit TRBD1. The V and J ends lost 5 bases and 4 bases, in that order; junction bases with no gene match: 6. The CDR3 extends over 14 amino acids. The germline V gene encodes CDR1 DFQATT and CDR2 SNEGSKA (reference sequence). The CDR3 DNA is TGCAGTGCTGGCCGGGACAGGGCAAATCAGCCCCAGCATTTT. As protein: CSAGRDRANQPQHF.

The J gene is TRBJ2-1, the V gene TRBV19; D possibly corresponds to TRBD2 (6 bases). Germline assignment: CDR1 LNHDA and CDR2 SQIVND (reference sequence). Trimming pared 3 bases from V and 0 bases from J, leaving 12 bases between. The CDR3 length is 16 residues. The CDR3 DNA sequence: TGTGCCAGTAGTATCGACCCAGCGGGCTCCTACAATGAGCAGTTCTTC. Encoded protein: CASSIDPAGSYNEQFF.

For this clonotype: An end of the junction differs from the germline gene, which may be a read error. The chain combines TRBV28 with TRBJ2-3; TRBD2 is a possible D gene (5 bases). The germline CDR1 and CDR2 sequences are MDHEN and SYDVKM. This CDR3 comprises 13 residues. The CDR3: CASRASLGDAQYF. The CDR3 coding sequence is TGTGCCAGCAGGGCTTCACTAGGAGATGCGCAGTATTTT.

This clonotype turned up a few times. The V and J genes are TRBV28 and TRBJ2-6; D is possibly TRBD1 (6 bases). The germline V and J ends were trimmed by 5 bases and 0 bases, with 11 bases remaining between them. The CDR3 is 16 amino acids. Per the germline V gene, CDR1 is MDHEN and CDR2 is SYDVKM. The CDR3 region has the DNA TGTGCCAGCAGTGGCAGGGGTCCCTCTGGGGCCAACGTCCTGACTTTC. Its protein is CASSGRGPSGANVLTF.

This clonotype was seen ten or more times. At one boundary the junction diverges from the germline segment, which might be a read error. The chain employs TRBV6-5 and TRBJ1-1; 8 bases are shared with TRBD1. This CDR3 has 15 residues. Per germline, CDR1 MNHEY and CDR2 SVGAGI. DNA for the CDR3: TGTGCCAGCAGTAACTCAGGGGGCATGAACACTGAAGCTTTCTTT. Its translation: CASSNSGGMNTEAFF.

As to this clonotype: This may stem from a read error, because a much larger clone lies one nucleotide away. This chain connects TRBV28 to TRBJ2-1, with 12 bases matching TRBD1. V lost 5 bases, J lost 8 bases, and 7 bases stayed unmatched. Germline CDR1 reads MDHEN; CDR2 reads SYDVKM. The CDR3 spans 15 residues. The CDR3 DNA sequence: TGTGCCAGCAGTCCCCGGGACAGGGGGCACCATGAGCAGTTCTTC. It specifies CASSPRDRGHHEQFF.

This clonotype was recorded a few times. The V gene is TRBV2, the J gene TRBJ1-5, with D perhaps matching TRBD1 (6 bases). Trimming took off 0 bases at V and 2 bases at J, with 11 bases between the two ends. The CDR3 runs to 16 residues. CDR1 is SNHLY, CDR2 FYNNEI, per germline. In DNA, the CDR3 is TGTGCCAGCAGTGAAGCGCTTTGGGGGCGCAATCAGCCCCAGCATTTT. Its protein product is CASSEALWGRNQPQHF.

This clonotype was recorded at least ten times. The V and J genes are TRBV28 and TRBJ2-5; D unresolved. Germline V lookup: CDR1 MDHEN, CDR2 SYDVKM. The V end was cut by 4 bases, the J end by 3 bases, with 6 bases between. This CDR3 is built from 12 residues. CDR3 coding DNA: TGTGCCAGCAGTTCCCCTAAAGAGACCCAGTACTTC. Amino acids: CASSSPKETQYF.

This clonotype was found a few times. CDR3: CSARGGETQYF. CDR3 DNA sequence: TGCAGTGCTAGGGGGGGGGAGACCCAGTACTTC. The chain recombines TRBV20-1 with TRBJ2-5, with 7 positions matching TRBD2. CDR3 length: 11 residues. Germline V lookup: CDR1 DFQATT, CDR2 SNEGSKA (reference sequence). V lost 3 bases and J lost 5; bases outside the gene matches: 0.

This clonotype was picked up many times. The CDR3 loop is CASIKHTEAFF. CDR3 DNA sequence: TGTGCCAGCATCAAACATACTGAAGCTTTCTTT. This chain uses TRBV7-2 with TRBJ1-1; no clear D gene. CDR3 length: 11 amino acids. The germline V and J ends were trimmed by 7 bases and 5 bases, with 8 bases remaining between them. Looked up from germline, CDR1 is SGHTA and CDR2 is FQGNSA.

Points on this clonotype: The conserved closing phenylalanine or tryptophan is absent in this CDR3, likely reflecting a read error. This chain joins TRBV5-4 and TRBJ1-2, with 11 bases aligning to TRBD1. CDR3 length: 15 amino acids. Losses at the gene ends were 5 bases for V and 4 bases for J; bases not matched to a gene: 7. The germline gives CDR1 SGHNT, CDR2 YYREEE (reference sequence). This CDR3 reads CASRQGQGVAYGYTL. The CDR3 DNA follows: TGTGCCAGCAGGCAGGGACAGGGGGTCGCCTATGGCTACACCCTC.

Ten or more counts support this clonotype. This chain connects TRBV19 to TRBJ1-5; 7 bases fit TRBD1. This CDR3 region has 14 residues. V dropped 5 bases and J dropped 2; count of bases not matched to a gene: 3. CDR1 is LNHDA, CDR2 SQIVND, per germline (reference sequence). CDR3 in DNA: TGTGCCAGTAGTGCCGGACAGGGCAATCAGCCCCAGCATTTT. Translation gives CASSAGQGNQPQHF. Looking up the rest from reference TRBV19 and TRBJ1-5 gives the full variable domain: DGGITQSPKYLFRKEGQNVTLSCEQNLNHDAMYWYRQDPGQGLRLIYYSQIVNDFQKGDIAEGYSVSREKKESFPLTVTSAQKNPTAFYLCASSAGQGNQPQHFGDGTRLSIL.

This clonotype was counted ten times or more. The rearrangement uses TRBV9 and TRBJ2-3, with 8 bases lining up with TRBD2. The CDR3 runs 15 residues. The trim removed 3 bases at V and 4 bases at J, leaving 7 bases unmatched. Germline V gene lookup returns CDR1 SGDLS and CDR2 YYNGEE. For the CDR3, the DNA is TGTGCCAGCAGCGCCCGGGGGGGGATCGCAGATACGCAGTATTTT. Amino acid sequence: CASSARGGIADTQYF.

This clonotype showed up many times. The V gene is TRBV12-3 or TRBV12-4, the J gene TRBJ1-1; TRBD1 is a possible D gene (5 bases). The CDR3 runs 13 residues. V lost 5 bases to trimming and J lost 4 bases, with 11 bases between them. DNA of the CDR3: TGTGCCAGCAGTCGGACACTGGGCACTGAAGCTTTCTTT. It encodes CASSRTLGTEAFF.

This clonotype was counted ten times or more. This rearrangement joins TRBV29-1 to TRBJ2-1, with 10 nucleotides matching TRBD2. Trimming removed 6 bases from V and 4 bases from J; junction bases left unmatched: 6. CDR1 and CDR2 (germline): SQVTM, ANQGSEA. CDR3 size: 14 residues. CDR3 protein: CSVTGLANYNEQFF. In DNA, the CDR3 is TGCAGCGTGACGGGACTAGCGAATTACAATGAGCAGTTCTTC.